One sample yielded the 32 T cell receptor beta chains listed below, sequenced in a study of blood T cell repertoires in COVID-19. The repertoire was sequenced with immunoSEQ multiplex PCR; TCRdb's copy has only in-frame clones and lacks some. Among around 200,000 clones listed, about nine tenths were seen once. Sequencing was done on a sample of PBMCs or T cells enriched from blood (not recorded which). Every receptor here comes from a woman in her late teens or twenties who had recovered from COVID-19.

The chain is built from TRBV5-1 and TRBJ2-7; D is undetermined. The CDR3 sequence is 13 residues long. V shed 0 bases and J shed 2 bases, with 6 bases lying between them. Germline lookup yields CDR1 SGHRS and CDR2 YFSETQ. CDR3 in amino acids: CASSLVSAYEQYF. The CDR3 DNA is TGCGCCAGCAGCTTGGTGTCGGCCTACGAGCAGTACTTC.

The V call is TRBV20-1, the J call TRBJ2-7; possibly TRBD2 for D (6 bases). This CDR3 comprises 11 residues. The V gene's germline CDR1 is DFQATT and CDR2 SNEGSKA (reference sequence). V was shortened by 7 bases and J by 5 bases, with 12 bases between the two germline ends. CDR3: CSGGWRDEQYF. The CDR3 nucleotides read TGCAGTGGGGGCTGGAGGGACGAGCAGTACTTC.

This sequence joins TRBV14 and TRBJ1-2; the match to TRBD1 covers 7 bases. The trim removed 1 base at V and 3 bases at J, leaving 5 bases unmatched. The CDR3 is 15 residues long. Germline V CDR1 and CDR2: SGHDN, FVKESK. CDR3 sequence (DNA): TGTGCCAGCAGCCAAGCCGGAGGGGGCTACTATGGCTACACCTTC. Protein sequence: CASSQAGGGYYGYTF.

CDR3 in amino acids: CAWSVWDRGGTDTQYF. CDR3 coding DNA: TGTGCCTGGAGTGTCTGGGACAGGGGAGGGACAGATACGCAGTATTTT. The chain couples TRBV30 to TRBJ2-3; 10 nucleotides match TRBD1. Germline loops: CDR1 GTSNPN, CDR2 SVGIG (reference sequence). The CDR3 contains 16 residues. V lost 0 bases and J lost 3; bases outside the gene matches: 6.

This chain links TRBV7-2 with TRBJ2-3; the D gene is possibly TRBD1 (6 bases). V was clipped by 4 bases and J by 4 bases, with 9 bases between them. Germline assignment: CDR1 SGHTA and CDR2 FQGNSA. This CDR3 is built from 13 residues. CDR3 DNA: TGTGCCAGCAGCTCGCAGGGGCCAGATACGCAGTATTTT. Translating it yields CASSSQGPDTQYF.

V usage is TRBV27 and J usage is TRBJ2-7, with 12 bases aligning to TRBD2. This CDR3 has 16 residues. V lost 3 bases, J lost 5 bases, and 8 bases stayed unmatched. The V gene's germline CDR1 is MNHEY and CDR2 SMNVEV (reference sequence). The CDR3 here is CASSFDLAGGPHEQYF. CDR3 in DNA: TGTGCCAGCAGTTTTGATCTAGCGGGAGGGCCCCACGAGCAGTACTTC.

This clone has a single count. The CDR3 sequence is CASSWGDRGGKLFF. The CDR3 region has the DNA TGTGCCAGCAGTTGGGGGGACCGAGGCGGAAAACTGTTTTTT. V usage is TRBV27 and J usage is TRBJ1-4, with D tentatively TRBD1 (5 bases). Germline assignment: CDR1 MNHEY and CDR2 SMNVEV (reference sequence). CDR3 length: 14 residues. Trimming took off 4 bases at V and 10 bases at J, with 16 bases between the two ends.

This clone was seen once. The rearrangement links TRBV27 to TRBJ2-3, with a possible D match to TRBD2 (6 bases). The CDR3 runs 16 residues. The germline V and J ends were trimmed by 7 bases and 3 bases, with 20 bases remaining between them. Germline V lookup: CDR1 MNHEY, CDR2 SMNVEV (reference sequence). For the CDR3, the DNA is TGTGCCAGCATCTCTTTGGGCGGAGGGGTAACAGATACGCAGTATTTT. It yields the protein CASISLGGGVTDTQYF.

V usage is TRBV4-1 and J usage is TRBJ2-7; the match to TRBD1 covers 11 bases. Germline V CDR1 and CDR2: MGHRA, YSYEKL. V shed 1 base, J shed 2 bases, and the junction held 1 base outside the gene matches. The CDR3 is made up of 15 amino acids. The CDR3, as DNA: TGCGCCAGCAGCCAAGTGGGACAGGGGGCCTACGAGCAGTACTTC. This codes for CASSQVGQGAYEQYF.

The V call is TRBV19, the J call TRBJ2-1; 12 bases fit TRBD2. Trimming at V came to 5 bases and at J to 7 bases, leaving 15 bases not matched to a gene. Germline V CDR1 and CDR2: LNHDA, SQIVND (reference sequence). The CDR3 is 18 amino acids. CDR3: CASSATLPLAGGGNEQFF. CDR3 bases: TGTGCCAGTAGTGCGACGCTCCCTCTAGCGGGAGGGGGAAATGAGCAGTTCTTC.

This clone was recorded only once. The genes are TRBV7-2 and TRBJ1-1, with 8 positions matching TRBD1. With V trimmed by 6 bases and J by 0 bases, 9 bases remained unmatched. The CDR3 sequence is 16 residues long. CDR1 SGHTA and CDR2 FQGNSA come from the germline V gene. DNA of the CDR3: TGTGCCAGCAGGCCGAACAGGGGGATTGTGAACACTGAAGCTTTCTTT. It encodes CASRPNRGIVNTEAFF. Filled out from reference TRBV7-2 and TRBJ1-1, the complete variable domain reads GAGVSQSPSNKVTEKGKDVELRCDPISGHTALYWYRQSLGQGLEFLIYFQGNSAPDKSGLPSDRFSAERTGGSVSTLTIQRTQQEDSAVYLCASRPNRGIVNTEAFFGQGTRLTVV.

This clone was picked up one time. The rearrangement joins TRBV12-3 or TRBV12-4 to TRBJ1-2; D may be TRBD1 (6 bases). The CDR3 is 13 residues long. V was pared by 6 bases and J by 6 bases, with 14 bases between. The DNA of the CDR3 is TGTGCCAGCAGCCCCGCCAGGGGAAATGGCTACACCTTC. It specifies CASSPARGNGYTF.

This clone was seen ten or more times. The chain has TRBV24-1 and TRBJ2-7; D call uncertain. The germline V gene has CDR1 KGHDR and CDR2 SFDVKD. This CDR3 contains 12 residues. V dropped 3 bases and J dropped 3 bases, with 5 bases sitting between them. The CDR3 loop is CATSDPIYEQYF. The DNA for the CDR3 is TGTGCCACCAGTGATCCTATCTACGAGCAGTACTTC.

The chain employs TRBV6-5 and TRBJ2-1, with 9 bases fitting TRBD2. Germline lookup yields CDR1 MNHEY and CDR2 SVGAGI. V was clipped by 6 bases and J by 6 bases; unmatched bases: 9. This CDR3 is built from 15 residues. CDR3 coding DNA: TGTGCCAGCAGAGCGACTAGCGGTGCCCTCAATGAGCAGTTCTTC. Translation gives CASRATSGALNEQFF.

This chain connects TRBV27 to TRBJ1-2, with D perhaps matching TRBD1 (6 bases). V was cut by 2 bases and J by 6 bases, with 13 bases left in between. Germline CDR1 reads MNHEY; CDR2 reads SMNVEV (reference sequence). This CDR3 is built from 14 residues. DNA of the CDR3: TGTGCCAGCAGTTTAGGACAGTCGGCTAATGGCTACACCTTC. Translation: CASSLGQSANGYTF.

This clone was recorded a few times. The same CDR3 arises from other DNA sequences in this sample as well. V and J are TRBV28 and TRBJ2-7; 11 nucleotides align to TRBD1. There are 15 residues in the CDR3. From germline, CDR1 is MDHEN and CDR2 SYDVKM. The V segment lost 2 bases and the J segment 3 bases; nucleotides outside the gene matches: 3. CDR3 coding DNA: TGTGCCAGCAGTTTACCCGGGACAGGGGGCTACGAGCAGTACTTC. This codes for CASSLPGTGGYEQYF.

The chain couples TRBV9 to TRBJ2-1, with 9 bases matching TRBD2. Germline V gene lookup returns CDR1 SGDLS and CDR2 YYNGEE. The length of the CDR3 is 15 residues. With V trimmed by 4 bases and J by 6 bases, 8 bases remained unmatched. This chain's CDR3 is CASSPLGLASNEQFF. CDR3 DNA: TGTGCCAGCAGCCCCCTGGGACTAGCATCCAATGAGCAGTTCTTC.

The DNA of the CDR3 is TGTGCCTGGAGTGACACAGGGCTAAGCACAGATACGCAGTATTTT. Protein product: CAWSDTGLSTDTQYF. This chain joins TRBV30 and TRBJ2-3; tentatively, D is TRBD1 (6 bases). The CDR3 is made up of 15 amino acids. V was trimmed by 1 base and J by 0 bases, leaving 11 bases between them. Germline V CDR1 and CDR2: GTSNPN, SVGIG (reference sequence).

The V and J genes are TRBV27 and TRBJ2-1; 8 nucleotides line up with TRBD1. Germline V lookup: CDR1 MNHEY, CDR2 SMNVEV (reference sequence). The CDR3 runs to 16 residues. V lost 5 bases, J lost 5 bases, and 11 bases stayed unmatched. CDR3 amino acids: CASSPLWTGKDNEQFF. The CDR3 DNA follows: TGTGCCAGCAGTCCCCTCTGGACAGGGAAGGACAATGAGCAGTTCTTC.

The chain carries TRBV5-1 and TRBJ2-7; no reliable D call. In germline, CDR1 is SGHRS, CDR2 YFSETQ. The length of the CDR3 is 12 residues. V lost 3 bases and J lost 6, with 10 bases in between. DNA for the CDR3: TGCGCCAGCAGCTCCTACGGCGGCGAGCAGTACTTC. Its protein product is CASSSYGGEQYF.

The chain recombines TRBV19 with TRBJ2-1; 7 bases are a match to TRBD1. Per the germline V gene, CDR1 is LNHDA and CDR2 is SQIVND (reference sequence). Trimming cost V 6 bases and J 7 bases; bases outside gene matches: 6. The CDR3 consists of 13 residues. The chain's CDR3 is CASSYRGGNEQFF. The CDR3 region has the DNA TGTGCCAGTAGCTACAGGGGCGGGAATGAGCAGTTCTTC.

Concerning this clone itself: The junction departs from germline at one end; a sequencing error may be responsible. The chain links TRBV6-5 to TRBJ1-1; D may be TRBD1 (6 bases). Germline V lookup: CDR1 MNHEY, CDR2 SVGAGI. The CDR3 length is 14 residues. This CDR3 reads CASRKEGGNAEAFF. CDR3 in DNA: TGTGCCAGCCGAAAGGAGGGGGGGAACGCTGAAGCTTTCTTT.

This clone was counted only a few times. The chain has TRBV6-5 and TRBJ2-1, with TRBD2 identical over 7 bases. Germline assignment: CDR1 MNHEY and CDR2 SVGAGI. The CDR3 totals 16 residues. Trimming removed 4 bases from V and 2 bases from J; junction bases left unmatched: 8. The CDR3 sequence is CASSSNWGRAYNEQFF. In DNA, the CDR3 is TGTGCCAGCAGTTCTAACTGGGGGAGGGCCTACAATGAGCAGTTCTTC.

Here the CDR3 DNA reads TGTGCCTGGAGACCTACCGTAGCGGGATGGCGCTACGAGCAGTACTTC. Protein product: CAWRPTVAGWRYEQYF. The chain links TRBV30 to TRBJ2-7; the match to TRBD2 covers 8 bases. The trim removed 3 bases at V and 3 bases at J, leaving 13 bases unmatched. CDR1 is GTSNPN and CDR2 is SVGIG in the germline V gene (reference sequence). The CDR3 extends over 16 amino acids.

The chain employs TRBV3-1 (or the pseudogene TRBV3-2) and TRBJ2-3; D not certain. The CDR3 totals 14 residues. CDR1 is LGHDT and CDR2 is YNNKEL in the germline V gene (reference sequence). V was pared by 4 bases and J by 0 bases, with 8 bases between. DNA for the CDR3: TGTGCCAGCAGCCTAGCAGCTAGCACAGATACGCAGTATTTT. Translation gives CASSLAASTDTQYF.

CDR3 in DNA: TGTGCCTGGAGTGTAGGTTTAGCGGGTACGCAGTATTTT. Translated, it gives CAWSVGLAGTQYF. The chain carries TRBV30 and TRBJ2-3, with TRBD2 matching over 7 bases. The germline gives CDR1 GTSNPN, CDR2 SVGIG (reference sequence). The CDR3 spans 13 residues. The trim removed 0 bases at V and 8 bases at J, leaving 5 bases unmatched.

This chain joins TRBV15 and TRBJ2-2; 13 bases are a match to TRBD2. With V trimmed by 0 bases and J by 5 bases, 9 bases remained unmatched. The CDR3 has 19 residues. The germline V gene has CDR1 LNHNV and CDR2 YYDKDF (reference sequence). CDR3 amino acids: CATSRDRWTSGSGTGELFF. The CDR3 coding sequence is TGTGCCACCAGCAGAGATCGCTGGACTAGCGGGAGTGGTACCGGGGAGCTGTTTTTT.

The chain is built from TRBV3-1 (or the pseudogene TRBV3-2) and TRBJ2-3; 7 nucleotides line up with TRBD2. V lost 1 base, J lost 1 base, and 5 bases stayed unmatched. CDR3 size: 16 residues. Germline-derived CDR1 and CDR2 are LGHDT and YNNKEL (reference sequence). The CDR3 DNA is TGTGCCAGCAGCCAAGTCGCGGGAGCGGGCACAGATACGCAGTATTTT. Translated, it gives CASSQVAGAGTDTQYF.

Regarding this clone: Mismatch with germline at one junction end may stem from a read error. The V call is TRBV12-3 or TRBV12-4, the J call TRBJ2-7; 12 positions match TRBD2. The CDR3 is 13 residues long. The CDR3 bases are TGTGCCAGCAGTCTAGCGGGAGGGTACGAGCAGTACTTC. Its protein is CASSLAGGYEQYF.

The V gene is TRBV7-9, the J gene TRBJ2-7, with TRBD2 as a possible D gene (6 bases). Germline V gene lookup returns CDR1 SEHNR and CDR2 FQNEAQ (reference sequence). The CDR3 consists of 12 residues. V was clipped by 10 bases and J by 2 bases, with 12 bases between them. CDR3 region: CATGTDTYEQYF. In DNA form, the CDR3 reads TGTGCCACCGGGACTGACACCTACGAGCAGTACTTC.

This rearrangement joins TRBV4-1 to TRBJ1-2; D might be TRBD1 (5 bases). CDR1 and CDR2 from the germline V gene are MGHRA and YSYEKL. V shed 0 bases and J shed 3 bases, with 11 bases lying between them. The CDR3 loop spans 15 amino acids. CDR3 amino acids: CASSQDQGSYYGYTF. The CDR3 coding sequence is TGCGCCAGCAGCCAAGATCAGGGCAGCTACTATGGCTACACCTTC.

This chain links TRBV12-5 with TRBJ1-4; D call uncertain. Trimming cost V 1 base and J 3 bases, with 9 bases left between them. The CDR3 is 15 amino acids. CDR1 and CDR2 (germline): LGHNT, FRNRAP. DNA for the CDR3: TGTGCTAGTGGTTTGGGGGCCACGGCTAATGAAAAACTGTTTTTT. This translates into CASGLGATANEKLFF.